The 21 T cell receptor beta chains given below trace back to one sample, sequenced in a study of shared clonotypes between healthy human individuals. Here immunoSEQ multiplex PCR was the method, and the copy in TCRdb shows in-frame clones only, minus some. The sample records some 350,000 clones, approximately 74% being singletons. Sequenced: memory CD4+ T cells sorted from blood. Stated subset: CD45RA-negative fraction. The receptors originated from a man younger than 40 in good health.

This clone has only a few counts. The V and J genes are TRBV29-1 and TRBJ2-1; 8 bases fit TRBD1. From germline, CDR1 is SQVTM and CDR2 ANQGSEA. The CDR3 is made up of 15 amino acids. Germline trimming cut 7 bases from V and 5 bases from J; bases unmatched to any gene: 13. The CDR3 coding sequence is TGCAGCGGCCGGGAAACAGGGGGTGGTCACAATGAGCAGTTCTTC. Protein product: CSGRETGGGHNEQFF.

The CDR3, as DNA: TGTGCCAGCAGAAAGGTATTTCCGAACACCGGGGAGCTGTTTTTT. Translated: CASRKVFPNTGELFF. The chain couples TRBV11-2 to TRBJ2-2; D is ambiguous. Trimming pared 6 bases from V and 0 bases from J, leaving 11 bases between. CDR3 length: 15 residues. Germline CDR1 and CDR2: SGHAT and FQNNGV.

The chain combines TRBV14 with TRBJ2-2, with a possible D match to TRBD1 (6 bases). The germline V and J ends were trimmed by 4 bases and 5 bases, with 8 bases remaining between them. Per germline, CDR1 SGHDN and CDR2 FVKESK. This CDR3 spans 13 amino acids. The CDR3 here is CASSLRGTGELFF. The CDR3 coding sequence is TGTGCCAGCAGCCTCAGGGGTACCGGGGAGCTGTTTTTT.

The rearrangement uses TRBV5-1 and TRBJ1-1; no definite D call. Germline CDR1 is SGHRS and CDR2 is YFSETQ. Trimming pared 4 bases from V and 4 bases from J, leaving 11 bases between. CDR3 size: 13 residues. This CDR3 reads CASSVGMATEAFF. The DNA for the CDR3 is TGCGCCAGCAGCGTAGGGATGGCCACTGAAGCTTTCTTT.

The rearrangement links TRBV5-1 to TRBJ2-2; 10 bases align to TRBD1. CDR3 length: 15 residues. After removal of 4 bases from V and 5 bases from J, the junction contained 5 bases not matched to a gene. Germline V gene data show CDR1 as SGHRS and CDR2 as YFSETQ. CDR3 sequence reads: CASSDRTGGTGELFF. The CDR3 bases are TGCGCCAGCAGCGATCGGACAGGGGGGACCGGGGAGCTGTTTTTT.

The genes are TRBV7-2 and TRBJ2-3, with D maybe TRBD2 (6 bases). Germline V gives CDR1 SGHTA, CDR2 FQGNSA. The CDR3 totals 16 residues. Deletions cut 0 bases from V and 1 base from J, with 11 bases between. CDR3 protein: CASSLALSSGTDTQYF. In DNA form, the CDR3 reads TGTGCCAGCAGCTTAGCGCTCTCTAGCGGCACAGATACGCAGTATTTT.

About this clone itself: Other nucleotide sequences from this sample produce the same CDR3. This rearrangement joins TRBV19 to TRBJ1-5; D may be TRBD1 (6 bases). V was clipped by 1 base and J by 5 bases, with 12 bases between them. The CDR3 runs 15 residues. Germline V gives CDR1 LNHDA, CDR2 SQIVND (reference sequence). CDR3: CASSIVRGWDQPQHF. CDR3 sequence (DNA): TGTGCCAGTAGTATAGTCAGGGGCTGGGATCAGCCCCAGCATTTT.

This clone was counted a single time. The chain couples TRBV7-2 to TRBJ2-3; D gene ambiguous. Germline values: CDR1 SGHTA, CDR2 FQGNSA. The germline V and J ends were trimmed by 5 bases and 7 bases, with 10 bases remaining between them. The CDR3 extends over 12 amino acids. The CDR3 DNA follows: TGTGCCAGCAGCCGCCCGGCGAATACGCAGTATTTT. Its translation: CASSRPANTQYF.

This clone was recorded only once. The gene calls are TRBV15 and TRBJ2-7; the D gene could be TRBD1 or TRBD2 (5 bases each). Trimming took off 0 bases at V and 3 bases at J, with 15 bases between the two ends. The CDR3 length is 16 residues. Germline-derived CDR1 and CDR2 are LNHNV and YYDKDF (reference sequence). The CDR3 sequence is CATSRERGRANYEQYF. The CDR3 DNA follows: TGTGCCACCAGCAGAGAACGGGGCAGGGCTAACTACGAGCAGTACTTC.

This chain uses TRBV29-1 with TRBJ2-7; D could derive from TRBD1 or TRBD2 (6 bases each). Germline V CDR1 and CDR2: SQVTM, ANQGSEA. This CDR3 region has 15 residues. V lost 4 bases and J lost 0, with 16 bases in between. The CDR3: CSVVRRGENSYEQYF. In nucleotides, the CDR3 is TGCAGCGTTGTTCGTAGGGGGGAGAACTCCTACGAGCAGTACTTC.

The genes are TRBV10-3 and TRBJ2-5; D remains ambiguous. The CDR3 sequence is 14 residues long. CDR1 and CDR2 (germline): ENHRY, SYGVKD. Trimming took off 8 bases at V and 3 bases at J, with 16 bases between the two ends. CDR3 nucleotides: TGTGCCATCCTAGACCCCGGACGTGAAGAGACCCAGTACTTC. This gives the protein CAILDPGREETQYF.

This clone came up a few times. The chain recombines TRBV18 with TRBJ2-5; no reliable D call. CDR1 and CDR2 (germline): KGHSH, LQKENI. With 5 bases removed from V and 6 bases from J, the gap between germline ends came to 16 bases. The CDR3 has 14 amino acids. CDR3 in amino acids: CASSEDRQAQTQYF. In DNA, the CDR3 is TGTGCCAGCTCAGAAGATCGACAAGCGCAGACCCAGTACTTC.

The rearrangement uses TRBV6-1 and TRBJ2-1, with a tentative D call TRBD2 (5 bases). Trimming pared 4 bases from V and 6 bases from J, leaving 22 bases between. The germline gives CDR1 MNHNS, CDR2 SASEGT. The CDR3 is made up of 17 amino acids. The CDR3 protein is CASSALWTEVGGNEQFF. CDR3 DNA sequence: TGTGCCAGCAGTGCCCTCTGGACCGAGGTCGGAGGCAATGAGCAGTTCTTC.

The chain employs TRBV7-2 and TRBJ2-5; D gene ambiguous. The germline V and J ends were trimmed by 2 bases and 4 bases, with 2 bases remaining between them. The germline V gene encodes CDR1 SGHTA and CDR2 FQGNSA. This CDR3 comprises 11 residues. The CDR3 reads CASSLSETQYF. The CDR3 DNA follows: TGTGCCAGCAGCTTATCAGAGACCCAGTACTTC.

The CDR3 region is CASSESLVRVPNGYTF. CDR3 in DNA: TGTGCCAGCAGTGAATCCCTCGTGCGAGTCCCTAATGGCTACACCTTC. The chain is built from TRBV6-1 and TRBJ1-2, with D uncertain. Trimming left V 2 bases short and J 6 bases short, with 19 bases between. Germline CDR1 is MNHNS and CDR2 is SASEGT. This CDR3 has 16 residues.

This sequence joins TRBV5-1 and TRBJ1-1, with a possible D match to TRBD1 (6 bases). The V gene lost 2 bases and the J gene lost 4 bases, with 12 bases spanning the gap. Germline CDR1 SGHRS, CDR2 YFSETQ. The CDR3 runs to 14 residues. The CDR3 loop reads CASSFSRGSTEAFF. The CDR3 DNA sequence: TGCGCCAGCAGCTTTTCGAGGGGGAGCACTGAAGCTTTCTTT.

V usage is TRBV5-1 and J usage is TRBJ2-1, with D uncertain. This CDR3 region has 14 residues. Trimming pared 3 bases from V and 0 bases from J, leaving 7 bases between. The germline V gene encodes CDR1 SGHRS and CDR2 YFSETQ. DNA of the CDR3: TGCGCCAGCAGCTCTACAACCTCCTACAATGAGCAGTTCTTC. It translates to CASSSTTSYNEQFF.

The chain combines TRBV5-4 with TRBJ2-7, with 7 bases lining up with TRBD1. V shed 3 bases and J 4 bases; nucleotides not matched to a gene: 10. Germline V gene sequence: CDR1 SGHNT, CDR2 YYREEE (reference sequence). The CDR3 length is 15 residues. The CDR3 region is CASSSGTVKPYEQYF. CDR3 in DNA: TGTGCCAGCAGCTCGGGGACAGTTAAACCGTACGAGCAGTACTTC.

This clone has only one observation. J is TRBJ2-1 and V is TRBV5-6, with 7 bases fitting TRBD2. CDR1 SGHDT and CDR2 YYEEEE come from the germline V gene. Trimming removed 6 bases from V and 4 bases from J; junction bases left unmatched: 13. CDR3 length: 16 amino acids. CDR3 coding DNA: TGTGCCAGCAACCAAGCCGCGGGAGTGGCATACAATGAGCAGTTCTTC. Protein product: CASNQAAGVAYNEQFF.

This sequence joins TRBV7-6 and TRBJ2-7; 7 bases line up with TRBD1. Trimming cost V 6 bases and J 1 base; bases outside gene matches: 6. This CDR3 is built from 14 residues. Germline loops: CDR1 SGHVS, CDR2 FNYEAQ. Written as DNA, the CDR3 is TGTGCCAGCAGTACAGGGGTGGGTTCCTACGAGCAGTACTTC. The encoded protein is CASSTGVGSYEQYF. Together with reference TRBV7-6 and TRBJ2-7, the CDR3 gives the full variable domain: GAGVSQSPRYKVTKRGQDVALRCDPISGHVSLYWYRQALGQGPEFLTYFNYEAQQDKSGLPNDRFSAERPEGSISTLTIQRTEQRDSAMYRCASSTGVGSYEQYFGPGTRLTVT.

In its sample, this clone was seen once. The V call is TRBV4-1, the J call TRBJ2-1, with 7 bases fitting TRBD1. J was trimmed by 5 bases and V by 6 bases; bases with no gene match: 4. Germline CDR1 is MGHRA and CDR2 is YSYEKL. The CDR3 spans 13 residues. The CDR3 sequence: CASSQQGNNEQFF. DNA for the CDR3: TGCGCCAGCAGTCAACAGGGGAACAATGAGCAGTTCTTC.